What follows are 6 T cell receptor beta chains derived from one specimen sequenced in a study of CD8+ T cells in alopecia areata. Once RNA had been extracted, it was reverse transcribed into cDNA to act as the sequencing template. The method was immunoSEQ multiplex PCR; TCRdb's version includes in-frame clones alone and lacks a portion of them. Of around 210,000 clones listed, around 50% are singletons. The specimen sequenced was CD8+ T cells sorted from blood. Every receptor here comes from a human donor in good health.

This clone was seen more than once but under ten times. CDR3 region: CASRPDSYSNQPQHF. CDR3 sequence (DNA): TGTGCCAGTAGACCCGACAGTTATAGCAATCAGCCCCAGCATTTT. The chain joins TRBV19 to TRBJ1-5, with D perhaps TRBD1 (5 bases). Germline assignment: CDR1 LNHDA and CDR2 SQIVND (reference sequence). The CDR3 contains 15 residues. Trimming left V 6 bases short and J 0 bases short, with 12 bases between.

The CDR3 sequence: CASSRGDIYGYTF. The CDR3 DNA is TGTGCCAGTAGTAGAGGGGACATATATGGCTACACCTTC. The J gene is TRBJ1-2, the V gene TRBV19, with TRBD1 as a possible D gene (6 bases). This CDR3 region has 13 residues. V was pared by 4 bases and J by 5 bases, with 11 bases between. CDR1 is LNHDA and CDR2 is SQIVND in the germline V gene (reference sequence).

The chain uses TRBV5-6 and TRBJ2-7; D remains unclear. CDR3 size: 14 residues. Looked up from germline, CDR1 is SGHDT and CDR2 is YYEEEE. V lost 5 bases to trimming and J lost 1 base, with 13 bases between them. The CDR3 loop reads CASSLDPTSYEQYF. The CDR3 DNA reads TGTGCCAGCAGTCTGGATCCTACGTCCTACGAGCAGTACTTC.

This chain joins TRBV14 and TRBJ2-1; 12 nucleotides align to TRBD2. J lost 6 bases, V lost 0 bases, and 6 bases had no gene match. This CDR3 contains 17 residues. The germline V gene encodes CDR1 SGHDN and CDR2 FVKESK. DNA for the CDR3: TGTGCCAGCAGCCAAGATAGGACTAGCGGGGCGGTCAATGAGCAGTTCTTC. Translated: CASSQDRTSGAVNEQFF.

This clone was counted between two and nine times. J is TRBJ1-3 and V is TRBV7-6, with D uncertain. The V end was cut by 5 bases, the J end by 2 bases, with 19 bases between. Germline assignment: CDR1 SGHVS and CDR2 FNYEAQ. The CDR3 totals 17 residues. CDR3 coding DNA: TGTGCCAGCAGCCCACGGGCACTGGACGCCCCTGGAAACACCATATATTTT. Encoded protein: CASSPRALDAPGNTIYF.

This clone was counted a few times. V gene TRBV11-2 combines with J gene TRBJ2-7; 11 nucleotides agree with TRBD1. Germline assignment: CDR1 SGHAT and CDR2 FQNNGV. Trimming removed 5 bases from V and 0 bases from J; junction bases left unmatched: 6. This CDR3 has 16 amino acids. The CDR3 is CASSQWTGGASYEQYF. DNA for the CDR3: TGTGCCAGCAGCCAATGGACAGGGGGCGCCTCCTACGAGCAGTACTTC.